The clone carrying this TCR beta chain was observed many times. What was amplified from RNA transcripts were TCR beta CDR3 regions. A first-round RT-PCR of the TCR CDR3 used the HTBI primer set. TCRdb called the multiplex PCR reads again in MiXCR, with one record for every CDR3 protein. The table includes 400,000 to 500,000 distinct CDR3 sequences, roughly 13% detected once. The data were obtained in a study of T cells in Graves' hyperthyroidism and ophthalmopathy. Stable Graves' hyperthyroidism denoted no ophthalmopathy progression over 18 months. Diagnostic decisions used clinical symptoms, serum thyroxine and TRAb, thyroid ultrasound and orbital computed tomography. The PBMCs had their origin in about 9.7 ml of fresh peripheral blood. J lost 0 bases, V lost 4 bases, and 5 bases had no gene match. Per the germline V gene, CDR1 is SGHRS and CDR2 is YFSETQ. This CDR3 has 15 residues.

The sequence was obtained from a woman between 18 and 30 years old with Graves' hyperthyroidism. The rearrangement joins TRBV5-1 to TRBJ2-3, with 7 positions matching TRBD2. The sequenced sample was blood. This CDR3 reads CASSGLDPSTDTQYF. CDR3 coding DNA: TGCGCCAGCAGCGGACTAGATCCCAGCACAGATACGCAGTATTTT.